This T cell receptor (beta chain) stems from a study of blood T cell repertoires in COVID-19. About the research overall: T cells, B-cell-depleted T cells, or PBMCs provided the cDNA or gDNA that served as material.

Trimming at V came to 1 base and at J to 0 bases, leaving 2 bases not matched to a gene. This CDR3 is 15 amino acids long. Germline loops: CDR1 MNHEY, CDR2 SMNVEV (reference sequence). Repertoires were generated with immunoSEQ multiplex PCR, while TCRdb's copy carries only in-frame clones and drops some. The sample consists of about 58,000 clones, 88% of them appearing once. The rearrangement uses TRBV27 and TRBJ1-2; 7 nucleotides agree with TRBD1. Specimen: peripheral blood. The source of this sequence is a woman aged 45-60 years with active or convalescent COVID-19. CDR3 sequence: CASSLWGTANYGYTF. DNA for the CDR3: TGTGCCAGCAGTTTATGGGGGACAGCTAACTATGGCTACACCTTC.